Each of the 17 T cell receptor beta chains below was sequenced from the same sample in a study of blood T cell repertoires in COVID-19. Data came from immunoSEQ multiplex PCR; TCRdb stores just in-frame clones and leaves some out. The sample yields about 20,000 clones, roughly 91% seen once. Sequenced input: peripheral blood. These receptor sequences come from a human donor in a cohort sampled during active COVID-19.

The chain is built from TRBV5-5 and TRBJ1-1; D call uncertain. CDR3 size: 14 residues. Deletions cut 1 base from V and 1 base from J, with 8 bases between. Germline V lookup: CDR1 SGHKS, CDR2 YYEKEE (reference sequence). The CDR3 coding sequence is TGTGCCAGCAGCTTGTTGGCGGAGAACACTGAAGCTTTCTTT. Amino acids: CASSLLAENTEAFF.

The J gene is TRBJ2-5, the V gene TRBV7-8; D might be TRBD2 (5 bases). The CDR3 is 16 residues long. The V gene's germline CDR1 is SGHVS and CDR2 FQNEAQ. Trimming shortened V by 2 bases and J by 2 bases, and 15 bases separated the two germline ends. CDR3 protein: CASSLKPAEDQETQYF. The DNA for the CDR3 is TGTGCCAGCAGCTTAAAACCAGCGGAGGATCAAGAGACCCAGTACTTC.

The chain employs TRBV29-1 and TRBJ1-1; weak D call: TRBD1 (6 bases). Per the germline V gene, CDR1 is SQVTM and CDR2 is ANQGSEA. The germline V and J ends were trimmed by 1 base and 11 bases, with 14 bases remaining between them. CDR3 size: 12 residues. The CDR3 here is CSVEGKDSKAFF. CDR3 nucleotides: TGCAGCGTTGAAGGAAAGGACAGCAAGGCTTTCTTT.

This clone was counted once. The gene calls are TRBV5-1 and TRBJ1-1; TRBD1 agrees at 10 bases. V gave up 2 bases and J gave up 3 bases; unmatched junction bases: 10. Germline CDR1 SGHRS, CDR2 YFSETQ. The CDR3 extends over 17 amino acids. CDR3 in amino acids: CASSFLDRGLSDTEAFF. CDR3 bases: TGCGCCAGCAGCTTTCTCGACAGGGGGCTATCGGACACTGAAGCTTTCTTT.

This clone was recorded only once. The rearrangement links TRBV15 to TRBJ1-1, with TRBD1 matching over 8 bases. Germline V gene lookup returns CDR1 LNHNV and CDR2 YYDKDF (reference sequence). This CDR3 comprises 16 residues. With 0 bases clipped from V and 5 bases from J, the junction kept 8 bases outside the gene matches. The CDR3 nucleotides read TGTGCCACCAGCAGAGATCTCCAGGGGGCGGGTACTGAAGCTTTCTTT. Its protein product is CATSRDLQGAGTEAFF.

The CDR3 DNA sequence: TGTGCCAGCAGTGAGACAGGGGTTAGCGGGAGTATGGATGAGCAGTTCTTC. It encodes CASSETGVSGSMDEQFF. This chain uses TRBV6-1 with TRBJ2-1, with D perhaps TRBD2 (9 bases). The CDR3 sequence is 17 residues long. The ends were cut back, 3 bases at V and 8 bases at J, with 23 bases in the middle. Looked up from germline, CDR1 is MNHNS and CDR2 is SASEGT.

This chain uses TRBV21-1 with TRBJ2-5; the table's D call, TRBD1, was not checked against the DNA. TRBV21-1 is tagged as a pseudogene. The CDR3 has 15 residues. This CDR3 reads CASSAQGARGETQYF. Written as DNA, the CDR3 is TGTGCCAGCAGCGCACAGGGGGCGCGGGGAGAGACCCAGTACTTC.

The chain has TRBV5-1 and TRBJ2-2; possible D gene TRBD1, 6 bases. Trimming pared 4 bases from V and 2 bases from J, leaving 12 bases between. CDR3 size: 15 residues. The germline gives CDR1 SGHRS, CDR2 YFSETQ. CDR3 residues: CASSPRTVNTGELFF. The CDR3 nucleotides are TGCGCCAGCAGCCCACGGACAGTTAACACCGGGGAGCTGTTTTTT.

This rearrangement joins TRBV6-2 or TRBV6-3 to TRBJ2-1; 13 bases are a match to TRBD2. This CDR3 comprises 16 residues. V lost 6 bases and J lost 5; bases outside the gene matches: 7. CDR1 and CDR2 (germline): MNHEY, SVGEGT. The CDR3 sequence: CASSPGLAGPNNEQFF. CDR3 in DNA: TGTGCCAGCAGCCCGGGACTAGCGGGACCTAACAATGAGCAGTTCTTC.

The chain has TRBV5-1 and TRBJ1-2; 8 nucleotides match TRBD1. Germline values: CDR1 SGHRS, CDR2 YFSETQ. The CDR3 runs 14 residues. The V and J ends lost 5 bases and 8 bases, in that order; junction bases with no gene match: 11. CDR3 nucleotides: TGCGCCAGCAGGGATACAGGGGGGCTAAGGGGCTACACCTTC. Protein sequence: CASRDTGGLRGYTF. The whole variable domain, remainder taken from reference TRBV5-1 and TRBJ1-2, is KAGVTQTPRYLIKTRGQQVTLSCSPISGHRSVSWYQQTPGQGLQFLFEYFSETQRNKGNFPGRFSGRQFSNSRSEMNVSTLELGDSALYLCASRDTGGLRGYTFGSGTRLTVV.

This clone was seen more than once but under ten times. V usage is TRBV20-1 and J usage is TRBJ2-1, with 7 bases aligning to TRBD2. J was trimmed by 8 bases and V by 3 bases; bases with no gene match: 1. The germline V gene encodes CDR1 DFQATT and CDR2 SNEGSKA (reference sequence). This CDR3 spans 11 amino acids. CDR3 protein: CSASRGDEQFF. DNA for the CDR3: TGCAGTGCTAGTCGGGGGGATGAGCAGTTCTTC.

This chain joins TRBV29-1 and TRBJ2-1; 7 nucleotides align to TRBD1. The V segment lost 8 bases and the J segment 9 bases; nucleotides outside the gene matches: 13. CDR3 length: 13 amino acids. Germline V gene data show CDR1 as SQVTM and CDR2 as ANQGSEA. The CDR3 loop is CSSTDRSWGEQFF. CDR3 nucleotide sequence: TGCAGCTCAACGGACAGGTCCTGGGGTGAGCAGTTCTTC.

The chain joins TRBV28 to TRBJ1-1, with TRBD1 identical over 8 bases. This CDR3 has 15 residues. Germline V gives CDR1 MDHEN, CDR2 SYDVKM. V shed 0 bases, J shed 10 bases, and the junction held 10 bases outside the gene matches. In nucleotides, the CDR3 is TGTGCCAGCAGTTTATGGACCCCGACAGGGGAGGGAGCTTTCTTT. This codes for CASSLWTPTGEGAFF.

The chain is built from TRBV7-2 and TRBJ2-3; TRBD2 agrees at 9 bases. The CDR3 has 15 amino acids. Germline CDR1 reads SGHTA; CDR2 reads FQGNSA. The ends lost 1 base at V and 4 bases at J; junction bases unmatched: 3. CDR3 nucleotide sequence: TGTGCCAGCAGCTTAGAGAGCGGGGGGCCAGATACGCAGTATTTT. Amino acids: CASSLESGGPDTQYF. Variable domain in full (rest from reference TRBV7-2 and TRBJ2-3): GAGVSQSPSNKVTEKGKDVELRCDPISGHTALYWYRQSLGQGLEFLIYFQGNSAPDKSGLPSDRFSAERTGGSVSTLTIQRTQQEDSAVYLCASSLESGGPDTQYFGPGTRLTVL.

The chain couples TRBV3-1 (or the pseudogene TRBV3-2) to TRBJ2-1; weak D call: TRBD1 (5 bases). The CDR3 has 15 amino acids. Looked up from germline, CDR1 is LGHDT and CDR2 is YNNKEL (reference sequence). V was trimmed by 0 bases and J by 5 bases, leaving 11 bases between them. This chain's CDR3 is CASSQDGARNNEQFF. As DNA, the CDR3 is TGTGCCAGCAGCCAAGATGGGGCGAGAAACAATGAGCAGTTCTTC.

The genes are TRBV5-1 and TRBJ2-7; perhaps TRBD1 as D (5 bases). Germline V gives CDR1 SGHRS, CDR2 YFSETQ. The CDR3 contains 17 residues. V lost 0 bases and J lost 2, with 18 bases in between. CDR3 protein: CASSLGPGLYPPYEQYF. In DNA, the CDR3 is TGCGCCAGCAGCTTGGGTCCAGGGCTCTATCCCCCCTACGAGCAGTACTTC.

The J gene is TRBJ2-5, the V gene TRBV2; TRBD1 matches at 8 bases. After removal of 5 bases from V and 4 bases from J, the junction contained 3 bases not matched to a gene. Germline lookup yields CDR1 SNHLY and CDR2 FYNNEI. The CDR3 consists of 13 residues. CDR3 residues: CASSLDRVETQYF. CDR3 DNA: TGTGCCAGCAGTTTGGACAGGGTAGAGACCCAGTACTTC.